Given below is one TCR beta chain in context. Its antigen remains unidentified. The germline gives CDR1 GTSNPN, CDR2 SVGIG (reference sequence). The CDR3 has 14 amino acids. J lost 7 bases, V lost 3 bases, and 6 bases had no gene match. The time point: cycle 4 day 1 (C4D1), after five to seven weeks of nivolumab. The patients all showed relapse after autologous stem cell transplantation, while their brentuximab vedotin exposure varied. This sample is part of a study of PD-1 blockade in classical Hodgkin lymphoma. Study-level results: Patients with a complete response exhibited baseline diversity comparable to newly diagnosed patients. Newly diagnosed patients reportedly trailed healthy donors in baseline TCR diversity.

Clones were sequenced by immunoSEQ multiplex PCR, and TCRdb holds only the in-frame ones, with some missing. The data contain under 130,000 clones, roughly nine tenths of them singletons. The receptor's source is a human donor with classical Hodgkin lymphoma. Material: peripheral blood mononuclear cells (PBMCs), obtained before the fourth cycle of nivolumab. This chain links TRBV30 with TRBJ2-2; TRBD1 agrees at 9 bases. The CDR3 nucleotides read TGTGCCTGGAGGACCGGGACAGGGTTCGGGGAGCTGTTTTTT. Translating gives CAWRTGTGFGELFF.